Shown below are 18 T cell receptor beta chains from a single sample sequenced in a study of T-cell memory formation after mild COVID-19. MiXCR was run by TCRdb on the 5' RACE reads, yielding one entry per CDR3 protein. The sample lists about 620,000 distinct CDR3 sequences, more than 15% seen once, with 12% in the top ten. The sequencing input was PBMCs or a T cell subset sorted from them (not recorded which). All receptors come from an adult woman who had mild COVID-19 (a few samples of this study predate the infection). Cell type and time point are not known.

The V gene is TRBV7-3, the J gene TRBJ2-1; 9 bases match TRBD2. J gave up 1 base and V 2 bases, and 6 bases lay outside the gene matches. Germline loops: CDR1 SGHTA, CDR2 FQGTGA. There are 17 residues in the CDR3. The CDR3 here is CASSLGLLAGSYNEQFF. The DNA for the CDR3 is TGTGCCAGCAGCTTAGGGCTTCTAGCGGGATCCTACAATGAGCAGTTCTTC.

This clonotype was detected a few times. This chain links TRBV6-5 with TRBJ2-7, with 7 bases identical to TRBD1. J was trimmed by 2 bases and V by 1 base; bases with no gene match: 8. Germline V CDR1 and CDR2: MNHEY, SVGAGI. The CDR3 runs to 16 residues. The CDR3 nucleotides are TGTGCCAGCAGTTACTTGGGTTTCGACAGGGCCTACGAGCAGTACTTC. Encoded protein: CASSYLGFDRAYEQYF.

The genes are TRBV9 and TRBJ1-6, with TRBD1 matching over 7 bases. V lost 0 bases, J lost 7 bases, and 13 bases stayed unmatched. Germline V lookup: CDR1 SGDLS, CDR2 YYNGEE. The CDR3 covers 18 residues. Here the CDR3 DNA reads TGTGCCAGCAGCGTAGGACCCCCGGACAGGCGGCGGAATTCACCCCTCCACTTT. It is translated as CASSVGPPDRRRNSPLHF.

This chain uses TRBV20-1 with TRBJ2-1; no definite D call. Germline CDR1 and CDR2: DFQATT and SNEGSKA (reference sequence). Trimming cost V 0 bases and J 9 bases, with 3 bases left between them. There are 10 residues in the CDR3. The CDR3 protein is CSARDIEQFF. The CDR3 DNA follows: TGCAGTGCTAGAGATATTGAGCAGTTCTTC.

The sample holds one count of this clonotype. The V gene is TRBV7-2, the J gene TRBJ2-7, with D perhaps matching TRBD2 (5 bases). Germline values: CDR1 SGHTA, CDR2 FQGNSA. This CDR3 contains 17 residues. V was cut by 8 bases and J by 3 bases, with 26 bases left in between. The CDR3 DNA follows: TGTGCCAGCCTTATTGGTCTGGCGGGCTCTATCTGCTACGAGCAGTACTTC. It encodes CASLIGLAGSICYEQYF.

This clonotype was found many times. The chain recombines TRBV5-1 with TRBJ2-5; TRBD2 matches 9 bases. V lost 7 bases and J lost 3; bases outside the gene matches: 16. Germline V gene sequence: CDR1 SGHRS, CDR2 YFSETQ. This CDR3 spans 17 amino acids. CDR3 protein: CASLWLTGTSIKETQYF. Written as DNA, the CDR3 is TGCGCCAGCCTTTGGTTAACCGGGACTAGCATTAAAGAGACCCAGTACTTC.

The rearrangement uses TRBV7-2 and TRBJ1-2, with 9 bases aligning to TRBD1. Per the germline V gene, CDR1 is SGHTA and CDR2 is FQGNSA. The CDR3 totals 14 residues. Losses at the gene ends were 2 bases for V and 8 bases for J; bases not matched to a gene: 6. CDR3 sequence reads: CASSLLQGAWGYTF. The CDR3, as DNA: TGTGCCAGCAGCTTATTACAGGGGGCTTGGGGCTACACCTTC. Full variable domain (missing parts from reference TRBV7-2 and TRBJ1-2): GAGVSQSPSNKVTEKGKDVELRCDPISGHTALYWYRQSLGQGLEFLIYFQGNSAPDKSGLPSDRFSAERTGGSVSTLTIQRTQQEDSAVYLCASSLLQGAWGYTFGSGTRLTVV.

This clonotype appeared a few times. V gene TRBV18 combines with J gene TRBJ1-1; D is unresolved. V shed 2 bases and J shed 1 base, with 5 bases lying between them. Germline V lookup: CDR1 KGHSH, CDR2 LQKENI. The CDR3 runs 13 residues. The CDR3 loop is CASSPTQNTEAFF. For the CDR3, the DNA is TGTGCCAGCTCACCAACGCAGAACACTGAAGCTTTCTTT.

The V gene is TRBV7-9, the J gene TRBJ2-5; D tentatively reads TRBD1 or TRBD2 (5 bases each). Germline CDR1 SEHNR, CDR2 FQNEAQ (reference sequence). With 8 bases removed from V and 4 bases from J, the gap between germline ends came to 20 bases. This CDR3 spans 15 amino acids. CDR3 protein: CASDTVRDRGETQYF. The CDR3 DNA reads TGTGCCAGCGATACGGTCAGGGATCGGGGAGAGACCCAGTACTTC.

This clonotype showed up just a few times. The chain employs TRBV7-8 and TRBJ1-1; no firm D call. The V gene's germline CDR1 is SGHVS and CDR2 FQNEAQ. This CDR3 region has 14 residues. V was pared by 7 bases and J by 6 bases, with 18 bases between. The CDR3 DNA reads TGTGCCAGCAACAAGGACGGCACGATGGCTGAAGCTTTCTTT. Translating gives CASNKDGTMAEAFF.

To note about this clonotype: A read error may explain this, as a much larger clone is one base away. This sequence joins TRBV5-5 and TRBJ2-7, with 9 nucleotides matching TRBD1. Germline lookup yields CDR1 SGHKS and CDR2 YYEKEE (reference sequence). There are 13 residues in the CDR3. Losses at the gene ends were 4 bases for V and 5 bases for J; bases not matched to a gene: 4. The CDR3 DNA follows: TGTGCCAGCAGCCCGGGACAGGGCAACGAGCAGTACTTC. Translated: CASSPGQGNEQYF.

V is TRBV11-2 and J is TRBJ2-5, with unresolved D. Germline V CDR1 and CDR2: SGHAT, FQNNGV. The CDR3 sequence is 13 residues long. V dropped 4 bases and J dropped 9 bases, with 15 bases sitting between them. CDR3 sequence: CASSSREAGAQYF. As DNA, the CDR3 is TGTGCCAGCAGCTCCAGAGAAGCTGGGGCCCAGTACTTC. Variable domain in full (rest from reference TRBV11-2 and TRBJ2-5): EAGVAQSPRYKIIEKRQSVAFWCNPISGHATLYWYQQILGQGPKLLIQFQNNGVVDDSQLPKDRFSAERLKGVDSTLKIQPAKLEDSAVYLCASSSREAGAQYFGPGTRLLVL.

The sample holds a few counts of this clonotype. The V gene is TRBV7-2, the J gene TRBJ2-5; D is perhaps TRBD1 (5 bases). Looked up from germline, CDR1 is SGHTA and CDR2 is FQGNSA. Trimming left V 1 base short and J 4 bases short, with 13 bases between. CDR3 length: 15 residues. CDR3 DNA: TGTGCCAGCAGCTTAGGGTTCAGGGAAAGAGAGACCCAGTACTTC. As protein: CASSLGFRERETQYF. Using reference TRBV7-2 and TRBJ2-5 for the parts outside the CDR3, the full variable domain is GAGVSQSPSNKVTEKGKDVELRCDPISGHTALYWYRQSLGQGLEFLIYFQGNSAPDKSGLPSDRFSAERTGGSVSTLTIQRTQQEDSAVYLCASSLGFRERETQYFGPGTRLLVL.

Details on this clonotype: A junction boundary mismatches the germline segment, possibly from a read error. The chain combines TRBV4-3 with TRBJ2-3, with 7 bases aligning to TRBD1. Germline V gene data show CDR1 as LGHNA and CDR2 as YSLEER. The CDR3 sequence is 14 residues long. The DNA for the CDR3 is TGCGCCAGCAGCCAAGATTCAGGGACAGAAACGCAGTATTTT. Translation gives CASSQDSGTETQYF.

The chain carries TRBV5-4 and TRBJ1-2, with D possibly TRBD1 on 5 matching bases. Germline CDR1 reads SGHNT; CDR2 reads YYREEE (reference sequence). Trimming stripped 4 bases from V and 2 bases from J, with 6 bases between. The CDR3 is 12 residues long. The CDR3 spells CASSDRNYGYTF. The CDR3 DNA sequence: TGTGCCAGCAGCGACAGAAACTATGGCTACACCTTC.

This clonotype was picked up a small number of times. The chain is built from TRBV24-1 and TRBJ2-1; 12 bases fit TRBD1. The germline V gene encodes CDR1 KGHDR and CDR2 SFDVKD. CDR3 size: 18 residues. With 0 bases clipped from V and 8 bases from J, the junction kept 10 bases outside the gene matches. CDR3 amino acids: CATSDLRTGTGGLDEQFF. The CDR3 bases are TGTGCCACCAGTGATTTGCGGACCGGGACAGGGGGCCTTGATGAGCAGTTCTTC.

In nucleotides, the CDR3 is TGTGCCAGCAGTTACACCACCGGGACAGGGGAGTCGGGAAACACCATATATTTT. This codes for CASSYTTGTGESGNTIYF. The V call is TRBV6-6, the J call TRBJ1-3, with 10 bases aligning to TRBD1. CDR3 length: 18 residues. CDR1 is MNHNY, CDR2 SVGAGI, per germline (reference sequence). The V and J ends lost 2 bases and 4 bases, in that order; junction bases with no gene match: 11.

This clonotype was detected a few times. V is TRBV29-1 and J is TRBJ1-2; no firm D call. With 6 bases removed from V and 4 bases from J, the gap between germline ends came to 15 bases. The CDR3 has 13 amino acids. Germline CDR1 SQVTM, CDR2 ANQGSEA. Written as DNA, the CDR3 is TGCAGCGTCCTATCCGGGGAAGGCTATGGCTACACCTTC. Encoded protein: CSVLSGEGYGYTF.